One sample yielded the 24 T cell receptor beta chains listed below, sequenced in a study of beta chain features in type 1 diabetes. As every portion of the isolated RNA was reverse transcribed, the sequencing read expressed TCRB transcripts. TCRdb keeps only in-frame clones here, not all; method: immunoSEQ multiplex PCR. The table has about 270,000 clones, 14% seen once. The sample was naive CD4+ T cells from blood. Receptors were obtained from a woman in her thirties or forties in good health.

The rearrangement uses TRBV18 and TRBJ1-1; 9 bases map to TRBD1. The V segment lost 3 bases and the J segment 1 base; nucleotides outside the gene matches: 0. Germline V gene sequence: CDR1 KGHSH, CDR2 LQKENI. The CDR3 consists of 14 residues. The DNA of the CDR3 is TGTGCCAGCTCACCGGGACAGGGGAACACTGAAGCTTTCTTT. Translation gives CASSPGQGNTEAFF.

This chain joins TRBV5-1 and TRBJ1-5; D call uncertain. Germline loops: CDR1 SGHRS, CDR2 YFSETQ. Trimming cost V 4 bases and J 6 bases, with 11 bases left between them. There are 13 residues in the CDR3. The CDR3 nucleotides read TGCGCCAGCAGCGAGGGTTCGGGTCAGCCCCAGCATTTT. Translated, it gives CASSEGSGQPQHF. The complete variable domain, with remaining parts taken from reference TRBV5-1 and TRBJ1-5, reads KAGVTQTPRYLIKTRGQQVTLSCSPISGHRSVSWYQQTPGQGLQFLFEYFSETQRNKGNFPGRFSGRQFSNSRSEMNVSTLELGDSALYLCASSEGSGQPQHFGDGTRLSIL.

This clone appeared a few times. The chain combines TRBV9 with TRBJ2-7; 9 nucleotides align to TRBD2. The V segment lost 3 bases and the J segment 0 bases; nucleotides outside the gene matches: 4. The CDR3 runs 15 residues. The germline V gene has CDR1 SGDLS and CDR2 YYNGEE. CDR3 nucleotides: TGTGCCAGCAGCGAAGGGACTAGCAGCTCCTACGAGCAGTACTTC. Translating it yields CASSEGTSSSYEQYF.

This clone was seen a handful of times. V usage is TRBV5-7 and J usage is TRBJ2-1; 9 bases line up with TRBD1. TRBV5-7 is assigned to the ORF class and has an uncertain function. V lost 4 bases to trimming and J lost 6 bases; unmatched junction nucleotides: 8. CDR3 length equals 15 residues. The CDR3 loop reads CASSPDRGFGNEQFF. Written as DNA, the CDR3 is TGTGCCAGCAGCCCGGACAGGGGTTTTGGCAATGAGCAGTTCTTC.

This clone was seen a handful of times. The rearrangement uses TRBV11-2 and TRBJ2-7; 8 nucleotides align to TRBD2. V shed 5 bases and J 3 bases; nucleotides not matched to a gene: 6. The germline gives CDR1 SGHAT, CDR2 FQNNGV. The CDR3 is 14 residues long. Here the CDR3 DNA reads TGTGCCAGCAGCCCGTCGGGGGGGATCTACGAGCAGTACTTC. This gives the protein CASSPSGGIYEQYF.

CDR3: CASSSTSGVGNEQFF. In nucleotides, the CDR3 is TGTGCCAGCAGCTCGACTAGCGGGGTGGGGAATGAGCAGTTCTTC. The J gene is TRBJ2-1, the V gene TRBV7-2; 11 bases are a match to TRBD2. CDR1 is SGHTA, CDR2 FQGNSA, per germline. V lost 4 bases to trimming and J lost 7 bases; unmatched junction nucleotides: 6. There are 15 residues in the CDR3.

The chain employs TRBV21-1 and TRBJ2-7; the table's TRBD1 call for D was not verified on the DNA. TRBV21-1 is given as a pseudogene. This CDR3 comprises 11 residues. CDR3 nucleotides: TGTGCCAGCAGCAACACCTACGAGCAGTACTTC. Translating gives CASSNTYEQYF.

This clone was counted only a few times. The V gene is TRBV7-9, the J gene TRBJ2-3, with TRBD2 identical over 12 bases. CDR1 and CDR2 (germline): SEHNR, FQNEAQ (reference sequence). J gave up 5 bases and V 5 bases, and 8 bases lay outside the gene matches. The CDR3 contains 16 residues. Written as DNA, the CDR3 is TGTGCCAGCAGCCCACCTAGCGGGGGGGGTGGAGATACGCAGTATTTT. It codes for CASSPPSGGGGDTQYF. The variable domain in full, completed from reference TRBV7-9 and TRBJ2-3, reads DTGVSQNPRHKITKRGQNVTFRCDPISEHNRLYWYRQTLGQGPEFLTYFQNEAQLEKSRLLSDRFSAERPKGSFSTLEIQRTEQGDSAMYLCASSPPSGGGGDTQYFGPGTRLTVL.

This chain joins TRBV7-8 and TRBJ2-2, with a weak D call TRBD2 (5 bases). This CDR3 has 17 residues. V shed 8 bases and J shed 2 bases, with 21 bases lying between them. Germline CDR1 and CDR2: SGHVS and FQNEAQ. As DNA, the CDR3 is TGTGCCAGCGGCGGGTCTTGGTTCGAGCTCAACACCGGGGAGCTGTTTTTT. This encodes CASGGSWFELNTGELFF.

The chain links TRBV5-4 to TRBJ1-1; 10 positions agree with TRBD1. After removal of 0 bases from V and 5 bases from J, the junction contained 13 bases not matched to a gene. The CDR3 length is 18 residues. CDR1 and CDR2 (germline): SGHNT, YYREEE (reference sequence). For the CDR3, the DNA is TGTGCCAGCAGCTTGGCCCCCGGGACAGGGGATGGAGGGACTGAAGCTTTCTTT. Translation gives CASSLAPGTGDGGTEAFF.

This clone was observed a few times. The gene calls are TRBV7-2 and TRBJ1-1, with TRBD1 matching 7 bases. Per the germline V gene, CDR1 is SGHTA and CDR2 is FQGNSA. Trimming at V came to 5 bases and at J to 11 bases, leaving 14 bases not matched to a gene. This CDR3 comprises 14 residues. The CDR3 sequence is CASSRTGTPPWAFF. The CDR3, as DNA: TGTGCCAGCAGCAGGACAGGAACCCCCCCTTGGGCTTTCTTT.

The chain carries TRBV19 and TRBJ1-2; TRBD1 agrees at 8 bases. Trimming removed 5 bases from V and 4 bases from J; junction bases left unmatched: 9. The CDR3 extends over 15 amino acids. CDR1 is LNHDA and CDR2 is SQIVND in the germline V gene (reference sequence). This CDR3 reads CASSVDRGISYGYTF. For the CDR3, the DNA is TGTGCCAGTAGTGTCGACAGGGGAATTTCCTATGGCTACACCTTC.

This clone was seen more than once but under ten times. The gene calls are TRBV6-1 and TRBJ1-1; D is perhaps TRBD1 (6 bases). The germline V gene has CDR1 MNHNS and CDR2 SASEGT. V dropped 2 bases and J dropped 1 base, with 11 bases sitting between them. CDR3 length equals 15 residues. CDR3: CASSERGGPNTEAFF. The CDR3 region has the DNA TGTGCCAGCAGTGAACGTGGGGGCCCGAACACTGAAGCTTTCTTT.

This clone was recorded a few times. CDR3 protein: CASSLSRGTGELFF. CDR3 nucleotide sequence: TGCGCCAGCAGCTTGTCCAGGGGTACCGGGGAGCTGTTTTTT. The J gene is TRBJ2-2, the V gene TRBV5-1; weak D call: TRBD1 (6 bases). V dropped 1 base and J dropped 5 bases, with 9 bases sitting between them. The germline gives CDR1 SGHRS, CDR2 YFSETQ. This CDR3 has 14 amino acids.

This sequence joins TRBV7-2 and TRBJ2-7, with D maybe TRBD1 (6 bases). The CDR3 is 17 amino acids. Germline CDR1 is SGHTA and CDR2 is FQGNSA. V lost 5 bases to trimming and J lost 2 bases, with 22 bases between them. The CDR3 DNA reads TGTGCCAGCAGCCCCAATCCCACAGGGCCGCAGACCTACGAGCAGTACTTC. Protein sequence: CASSPNPTGPQTYEQYF.

This clone has more than one count but fewer than ten. The chain uses TRBV5-1 and TRBJ2-4, with a possible D match to TRBD2 (5 bases). Germline lookup yields CDR1 SGHRS and CDR2 YFSETQ. V was cut by 4 bases and J by 7 bases, with 12 bases left in between. CDR3 length: 13 amino acids. The DNA of the CDR3 is TGCGCCAGCAGCGGGGTGGAGGCGAACATTCAGTACTTC. Residues: CASSGVEANIQYF.

V usage is TRBV25-1 and J usage is TRBJ2-1; 8 bases agree with TRBD2. This CDR3 is 14 amino acids long. Germline CDR1 MGHDK, CDR2 SYGVNS. The J segment lost 6 bases and the V segment lost 3 bases, leaving 4 bases of the junction unmatched. This CDR3 reads CASSDPGGPNEQFF. The CDR3 DNA reads as TGTGCCAGCAGTGACCCGGGGGGGCCCAATGAGCAGTTCTTC.

A word on this clone: This same CDR3 is encoded by further DNA sequences in the sample. The gene calls are TRBV9 and TRBJ2-2; 8 nucleotides align to TRBD2. Per the germline V gene, CDR1 is SGDLS and CDR2 is YYNGEE. CDR3 length: 16 amino acids. V shed 3 bases, J shed 5 bases, and the junction held 9 bases outside the gene matches. The CDR3 DNA reads as TGTGCCAGCAGCGCCCCGGGGGGGCTTGTTACCGGGGAGCTGTTTTTT. Translated, it gives CASSAPGGLVTGELFF.

This chain links TRBV11-2 with TRBJ2-5, with 7 nucleotides matching TRBD1. The CDR3 consists of 16 residues. The V gene end was trimmed by 1 base and the J gene end by 1 base; junction bases not matched to a gene: 6. The germline V gene has CDR1 SGHAT and CDR2 FQNNGV. Here the CDR3 DNA reads TGTGCCAGCAGCTTAGTCATCCGACAGGGCCAAGAGACCCAGTACTTC. Protein product: CASSLVIRQGQETQYF.

This chain joins TRBV4-2 and TRBJ2-3; TRBD2 aligns across 14 bases. The V and J ends lost 3 bases and 7 bases, in that order; junction bases with no gene match: 12. Germline V lookup: CDR1 LGHNA, CDR2 YNFKEQ. This CDR3 comprises 18 residues. The CDR3, as DNA: TGTGCCAGCAGCCAGGCGACTAGCGGGGGGGCGAGTGACTATACGCAGTATTTT. Translating it yields CASSQATSGGASDYTQYF.

The CDR3 loop reads CASSQRDSRSPLHF. CDR3 DNA: TGTGCCAGCAGTCAACGGGACAGCCGATCACCCCTCCACTTT. The rearrangement joins TRBV27 to TRBJ1-6; 7 nucleotides agree with TRBD1. With V trimmed by 5 bases and J by 10 bases, 8 bases remained unmatched. The CDR3 consists of 14 residues. CDR1 is MNHEY and CDR2 is SMNVEV in the germline V gene (reference sequence).

A remark on this clone: A read error may be the cause here, since a much bigger clone is one base away. The V and J genes are TRBV7-8 and TRBJ2-7; D not certain. The CDR3 consists of 12 residues. V lost 5 bases and J 0 bases, leaving 5 bases between the germline ends. The germline V gene has CDR1 SGHVS and CDR2 FQNEAQ. DNA for the CDR3: TGTGCCAGCAGCCCCAGCTCCTACGAGCAGTACTTC. It is translated as CASSPSSYEQYF.

Only a few counts were recorded for this clone. This rearrangement joins TRBV19 to TRBJ2-7; D may be TRBD2 (5 bases). Trimming cost V 5 bases and J 5 bases, with 16 bases left between them. Germline CDR1 LNHDA, CDR2 SQIVND (reference sequence). The CDR3 contains 14 residues. The CDR3 loop is CASSLGTPGDEQYF. In DNA form, the CDR3 reads TGTGCCAGTAGTCTGGGCACCCCCGGGGACGAGCAGTACTTC.

This clone was seen a handful of times. This chain connects TRBV28 to TRBJ1-6; TRBD1 matches 9 bases. J was trimmed by 9 bases and V by 2 bases; bases with no gene match: 11. The CDR3 length is 17 residues. Germline V lookup: CDR1 MDHEN, CDR2 SYDVKM. The CDR3 spells CASSLGTGSYFGSPLHF. The DNA of the CDR3 is TGTGCCAGCAGTTTAGGGACAGGGTCCTATTTTGGTTCACCCCTCCACTTT.